This T cell receptor (beta chain) stems from a study of cytomegalovirus exposure and HLA in healthy donors. Findings and caveats of the study: Listed as cytomegalovirus-associated were about 160 TCR beta chains.

Trimming removed 1 base at V and 10 bases at J, with 17 bases between. Germline V gene data show CDR1 as KGHSH and CDR2 as LQKENI. CDR3 length: 15 residues. Of note for this clone: The target antigen is unknown.

The PCR ran on 60 Vbeta and 13 Jbeta primers. TCRdb's table, derived via immunoSEQ multiplex PCR, lists solely in-frame clones and lacks some. The profile shows some 150,000 clones, 65% to 85% of them singletons. Sequenced input: PBMCs. This TCR derives from a woman between 50 and 59 years old in good health and CMV-seropositive. This rearrangement joins TRBV18 to TRBJ2-1; D might be TRBD2 (5 bases). CDR3 amino acids: CASSPQPEGITEQFF. CDR3 bases: TGTGCCAGCTCACCACAACCCGAGGGAATTACCGAGCAGTTCTTC.